These 10 T cell receptor beta chains share one sample of origin, sequenced in a study of shared clonotypes between healthy human individuals. TCRdb keeps only in-frame clones here, not all; method: immunoSEQ multiplex PCR. The repertoire includes approximately 2.5 million clones, around 90% of them detected once, and 0.14% sits in the top ten. Material: naive CD4+ T cells sorted from blood. Subset given: CD45RA+ positively selected. These TCRs come from a man between 18 and 29 years old in good health.

The chain combines TRBV5-1 with TRBJ2-5; 9 nucleotides agree with TRBD1. V dropped 4 bases and J dropped 5; count of bases not matched to a gene: 9. The CDR3 has 15 amino acids. The germline V gene has CDR1 SGHRS and CDR2 YFSETQ. The CDR3 loop is CASSRTGDRDETQYF. As DNA, the CDR3 is TGCGCCAGCAGCCGGACAGGGGACAGGGACGAGACCCAGTACTTC. The entire variable domain, with the rest obtained from reference TRBV5-1 and TRBJ2-5, is as follows: KAGVTQTPRYLIKTRGQQVTLSCSPISGHRSVSWYQQTPGQGLQFLFEYFSETQRNKGNFPGRFSGRQFSNSRSEMNVSTLELGDSALYLCASSRTGDRDETQYFGPGTRLLVL.

This clone came up once. V gene TRBV11-2 combines with J gene TRBJ2-2; D call uncertain. From germline, CDR1 is SGHAT and CDR2 FQNNGV. There are 16 residues in the CDR3. Trimming removed 1 base from V and 2 bases from J, with 11 bases in between. The CDR3 DNA reads as TGTGCCAGCAGCTTAGCCGGCAGACTTAACACCGGGGAGCTGTTTTTT. It codes for CASSLAGRLNTGELFF. Using reference TRBV11-2 and TRBJ2-2 for the parts outside the CDR3, the full variable domain is EAGVAQSPRYKIIEKRQSVAFWCNPISGHATLYWYQQILGQGPKLLIQFQNNGVVDDSQLPKDRFSAERLKGVDSTLKIQPAKLEDSAVYLCASSLAGRLNTGELFFGEGSRLTVL.

This chain links TRBV7-9 with TRBJ2-7; either TRBD1 or TRBD2 may fit D (6 bases each). CDR1 is SEHNR and CDR2 is FQNEAQ in the germline V gene (reference sequence). CDR3 size: 14 residues. The V gene lost 8 bases and the J gene lost 0 bases, with 14 bases spanning the gap. CDR3 DNA sequence: TGTGCCAGCTCCATGCCGGGGGCCTCCTACGAGCAGTACTTC. It encodes CASSMPGASYEQYF.

V is TRBV19 and J is TRBJ1-5; 7 bases map to TRBD1. Germline V CDR1 and CDR2: LNHDA, SQIVND (reference sequence). The CDR3 is 13 residues long. Unmatched junction bases numbered 1, after V lost 3 bases and J lost 5 bases. The CDR3 spells CASSMTGYQPQHF. As DNA, the CDR3 is TGTGCCAGTAGTATGACAGGGTATCAGCCCCAGCATTTT.

The chain carries TRBV27 and TRBJ2-6; 12 bases align to TRBD1. Germline-derived CDR1 and CDR2 are MNHEY and SMNVEV (reference sequence). V shed 7 bases, J shed 2 bases, and the junction held 6 bases outside the gene matches. The CDR3 has 17 residues. CDR3 bases: TGTGCCAGCACACCGGGACAGGGGGCAACTGGGGCCAACGTCCTGACTTTC. Protein: CASTPGQGATGANVLTF.

This chain joins TRBV4-1 and TRBJ2-3; possibly TRBD1 or TRBD2 for D (5 bases each). Trimming took off 1 base at V and 3 bases at J, with 17 bases between the two ends. The length of the CDR3 is 17 residues. The germline V gene encodes CDR1 MGHRA and CDR2 YSYEKL. CDR3 nucleotide sequence: TGCGCCAGCAGCCAAGGCCCGGCGAGGGGTAGGACAGATACGCAGTATTTT. Translated: CASSQGPARGRTDTQYF.

CDR3 nucleotides: TGCGCTAACCCCGGGAGTAGCGATGAGCAGTTCTTC. Translation gives CANPGSSDEQFF. V gene TRBV10-1 combines with J gene TRBJ2-1; D possibly corresponds to TRBD2 (6 bases). This CDR3 has 12 amino acids. Looked up from germline, CDR1 is WNHNN and CDR2 is SYGVQD (reference sequence).

Note on this clone: The identical CDR3 is also encoded by other nucleotide sequences in the sample. The CDR3 DNA sequence: TGTGCCAGCAGTTACGGGGGGCTCTATGGCTACACCTTC. Amino acid sequence: CASSYGGLYGYTF. The chain is built from TRBV6-6 and TRBJ1-2; TRBD1 is a possible D gene (6 bases). This CDR3 contains 13 residues. CDR1 and CDR2 from the germline V gene are MNHNY and SVGAGI (reference sequence). V was shortened by 2 bases and J by 4 bases, with 8 bases between the two germline ends.

This rearrangement joins TRBV9 to TRBJ2-3; 7 nucleotides line up with TRBD1. J was trimmed by 2 bases and V by 8 bases; bases with no gene match: 11. CDR1 and CDR2 (germline): SGDLS, YYNGEE. The CDR3 is made up of 15 amino acids. CDR3 sequence: CARNSKGQLTDTQYF. CDR3 coding DNA: TGTGCCAGGAACTCTAAGGGACAGCTCACAGATACGCAGTATTTT.

The CDR3 loop is CASSHGQGRTTNEKLFF. DNA of the CDR3: TGCGCCAGCAGCCACGGACAGGGGAGAACCACTAATGAAAAACTGTTTTTT. The rearrangement links TRBV4-1 to TRBJ1-4; 9 bases map to TRBD1. The CDR3 covers 17 residues. Germline CDR1 is MGHRA and CDR2 is YSYEKL. Trimming took 3 bases from V and 2 from J; bases not matched to a gene: 7.